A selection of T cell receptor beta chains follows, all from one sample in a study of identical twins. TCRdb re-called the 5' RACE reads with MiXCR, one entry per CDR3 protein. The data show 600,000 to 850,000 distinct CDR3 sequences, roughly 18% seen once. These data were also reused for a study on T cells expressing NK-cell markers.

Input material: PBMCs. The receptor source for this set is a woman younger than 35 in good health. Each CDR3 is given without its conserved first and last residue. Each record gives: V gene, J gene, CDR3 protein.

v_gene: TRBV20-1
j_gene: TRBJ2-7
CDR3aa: SATGTSGADEQY

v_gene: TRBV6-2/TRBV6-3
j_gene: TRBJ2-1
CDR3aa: ASSHRGGSSYNEQF

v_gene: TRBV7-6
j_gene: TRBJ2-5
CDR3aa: ASSLLLAGEQETQY

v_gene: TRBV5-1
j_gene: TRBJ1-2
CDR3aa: ASSPDRDGYT

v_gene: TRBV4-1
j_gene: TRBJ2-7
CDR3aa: ASSRGLAGGGEQY

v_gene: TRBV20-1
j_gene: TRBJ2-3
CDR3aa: SARGRTGSSTDTQY

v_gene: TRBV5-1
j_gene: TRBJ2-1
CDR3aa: ASSFPDRYEQF

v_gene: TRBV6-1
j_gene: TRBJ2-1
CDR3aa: ASSGLAGGFNEQF

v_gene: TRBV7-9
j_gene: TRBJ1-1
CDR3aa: ASSHEGLNTEAF

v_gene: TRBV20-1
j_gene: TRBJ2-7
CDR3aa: SAIRREGYEQY

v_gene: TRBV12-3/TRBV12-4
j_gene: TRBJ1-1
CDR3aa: ASSSGQGIGTEAF

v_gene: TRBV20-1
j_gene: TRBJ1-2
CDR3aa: SASRSGVYGYT

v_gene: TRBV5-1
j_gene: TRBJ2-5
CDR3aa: ASQKGSGQETQY

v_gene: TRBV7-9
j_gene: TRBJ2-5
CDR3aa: ASSPHSMETQY

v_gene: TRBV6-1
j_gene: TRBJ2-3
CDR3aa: ASSPRLDRRYTDTQY

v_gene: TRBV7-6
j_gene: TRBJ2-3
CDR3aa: ASSLGTTGDTDTQY

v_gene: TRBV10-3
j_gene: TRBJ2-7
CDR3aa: AINKDTPGGYEQY

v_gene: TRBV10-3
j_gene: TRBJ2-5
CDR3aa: AISVGLAGGPGETQY

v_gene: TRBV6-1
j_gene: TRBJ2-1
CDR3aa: ASRQRGSYNEQF

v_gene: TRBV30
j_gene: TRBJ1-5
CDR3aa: AWGAGGSNQPQH

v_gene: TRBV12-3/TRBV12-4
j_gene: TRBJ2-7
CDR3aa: ASSRERGTYEQY

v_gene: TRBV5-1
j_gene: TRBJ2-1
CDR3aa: ASSLDGGANEQF

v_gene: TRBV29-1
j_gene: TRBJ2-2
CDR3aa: SGVGNGELF

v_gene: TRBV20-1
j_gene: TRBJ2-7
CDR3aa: SASKPAGVSYEQY

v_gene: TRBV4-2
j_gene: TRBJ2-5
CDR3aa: ASSQEARGLGETQY

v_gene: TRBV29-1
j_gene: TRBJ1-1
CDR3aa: SVEDLGTGNTEAF

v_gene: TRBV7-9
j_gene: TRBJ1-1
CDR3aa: ASSRSQQGYDTEAF

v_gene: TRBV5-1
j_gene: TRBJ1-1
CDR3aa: ASSLGGMSAEAF

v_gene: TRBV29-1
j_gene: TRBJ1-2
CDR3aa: SAPTGNYGYT

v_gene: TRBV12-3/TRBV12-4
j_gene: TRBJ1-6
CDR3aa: ASSSPGNSPLH

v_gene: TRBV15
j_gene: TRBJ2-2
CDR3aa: ATSRDLRLNTGELF

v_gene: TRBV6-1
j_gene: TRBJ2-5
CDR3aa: ASSLTWQETQY

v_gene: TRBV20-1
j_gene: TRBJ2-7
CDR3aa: SARDDPTRREQY

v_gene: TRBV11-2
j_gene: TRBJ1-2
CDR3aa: ASSFDRATYGYT

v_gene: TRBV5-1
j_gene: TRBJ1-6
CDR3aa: ASSLETSAPLH

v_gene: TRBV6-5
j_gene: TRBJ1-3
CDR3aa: ASSYGVSGNTIY

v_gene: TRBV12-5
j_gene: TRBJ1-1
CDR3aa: ASGLAGLAEAF

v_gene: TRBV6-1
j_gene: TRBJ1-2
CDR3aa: ASRARQDYGYT

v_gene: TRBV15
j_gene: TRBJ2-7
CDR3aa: ATSSRDGGSYEQY

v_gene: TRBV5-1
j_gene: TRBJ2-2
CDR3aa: ASSLFAGTGELF

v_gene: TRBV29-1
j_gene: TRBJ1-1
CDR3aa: SVEFGATEAF